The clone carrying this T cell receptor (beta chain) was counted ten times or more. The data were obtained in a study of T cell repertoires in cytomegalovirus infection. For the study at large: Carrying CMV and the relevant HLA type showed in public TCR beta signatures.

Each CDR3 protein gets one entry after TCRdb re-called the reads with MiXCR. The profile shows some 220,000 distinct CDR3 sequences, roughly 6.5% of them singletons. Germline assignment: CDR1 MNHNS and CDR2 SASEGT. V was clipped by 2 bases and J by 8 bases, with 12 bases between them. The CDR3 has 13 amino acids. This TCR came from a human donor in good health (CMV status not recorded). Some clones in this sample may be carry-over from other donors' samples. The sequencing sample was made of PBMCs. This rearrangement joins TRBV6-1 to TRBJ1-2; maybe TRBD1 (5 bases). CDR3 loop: CASSESRGLGYTF. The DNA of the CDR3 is TGTGCCAGCAGTGAATCTCGGGGCTTGGGCTACACCTTC.